The T cell receptor (beta chain) described here comes from a study of blood T cell repertoires in COVID-19. The CDR3 loop spans 14 amino acids. The junction had 5 bases not matched to a gene; V was cut back by 4 bases and J by 4 bases. Germline lookup yields CDR1 SGHKS and CDR2 YYEKEE (reference sequence). Ages ranged from about 18 to 89 years, with residence in 24 US areas. Participants' own reports of clinical history determined their cohort assignment. How the authors handled the data: Counts of nucleated cells, estimated from reference gene primer amplification, were obtained. Sequenced by immunoSEQ multiplex PCR; TCRdb stores in-frame clones only, minus some. The V and J calls and the clone size are those of that table, but D and trimming were determined from the DNA. Of 150,000 to 200,000 clones listed, approximately 78% are singletons.

Input material: PBMCs or T cells enriched from blood (not recorded which). The V call is TRBV5-5, the J call TRBJ2-7; TRBD1 agrees at 10 bases. This receptor was taken from a woman aged 45-59 years who had recovered from COVID-19. CDR3: CASSVDRGWYEQYF. DNA for the CDR3: TGTGCCAGCAGCGTGGACAGGGGGTGGTACGAGCAGTACTTC.